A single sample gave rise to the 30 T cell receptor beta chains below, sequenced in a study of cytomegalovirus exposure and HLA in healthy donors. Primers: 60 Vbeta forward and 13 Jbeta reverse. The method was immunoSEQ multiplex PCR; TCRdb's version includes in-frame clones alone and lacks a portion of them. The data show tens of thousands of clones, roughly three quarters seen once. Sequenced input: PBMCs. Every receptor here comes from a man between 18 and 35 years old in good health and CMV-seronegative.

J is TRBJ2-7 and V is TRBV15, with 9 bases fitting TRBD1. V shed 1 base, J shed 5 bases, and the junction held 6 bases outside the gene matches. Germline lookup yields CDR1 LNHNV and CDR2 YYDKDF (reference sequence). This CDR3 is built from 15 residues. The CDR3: CATSRGGGQGHEQYF. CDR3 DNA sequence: TGTGCCACCAGCAGAGGGGGGGGACAGGGCCACGAGCAGTACTTC.

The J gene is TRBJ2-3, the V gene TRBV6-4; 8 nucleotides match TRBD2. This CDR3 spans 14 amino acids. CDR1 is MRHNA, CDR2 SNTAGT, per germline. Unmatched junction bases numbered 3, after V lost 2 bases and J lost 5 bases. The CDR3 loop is CASSDAGGRDTQYF. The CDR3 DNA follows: TGTGCCAGCAGTGACGCGGGGGGCCGAGATACGCAGTATTTT.

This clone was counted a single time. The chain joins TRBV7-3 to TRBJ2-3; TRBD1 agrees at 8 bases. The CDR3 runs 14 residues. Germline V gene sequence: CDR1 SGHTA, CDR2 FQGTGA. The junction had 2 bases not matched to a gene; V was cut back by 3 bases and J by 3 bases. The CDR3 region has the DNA TGTGCCAGCAGCTTTGACAGGGGTACAGATACGCAGTATTTT. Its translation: CASSFDRGTDTQYF.

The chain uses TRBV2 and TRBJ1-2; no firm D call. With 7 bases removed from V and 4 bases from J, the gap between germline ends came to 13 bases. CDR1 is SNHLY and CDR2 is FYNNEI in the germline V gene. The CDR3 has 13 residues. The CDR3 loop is CASKESQTYGYTF. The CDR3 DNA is TGTGCCAGCAAAGAGAGCCAAACCTATGGCTACACCTTC. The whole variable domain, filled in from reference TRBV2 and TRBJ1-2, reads EPEVTQTPSHQVTQMGQEVILRCVPISNHLYFYWYRQILGQKVEFLVSFYNNEISEKSEIFDDQFSVERPDGSNFTLKIRSTKLEDSAMYFCASKESQTYGYTFGSGTRLTVV.

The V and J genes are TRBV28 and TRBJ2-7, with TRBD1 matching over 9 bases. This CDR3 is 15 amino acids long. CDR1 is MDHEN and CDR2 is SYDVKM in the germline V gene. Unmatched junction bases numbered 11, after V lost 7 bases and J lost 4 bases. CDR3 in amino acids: CASTEGQGGCYEQYV. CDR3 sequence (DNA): TGTGCCAGCACCGAGGGACAGGGCGGTTGTTACGAGCAGTACGTC.

The CDR3 sequence: CASSQGGDLYEQYF. CDR3 coding DNA: TGTGCCAGCAGCCAAGGGGGGGACCTTTACGAGCAGTACTTC. This sequence joins TRBV4-2 and TRBJ2-7; D perhaps matches TRBD2 (6 bases). The CDR3 sequence is 14 residues long. The V gene lost 1 base and the J gene lost 4 bases, with 11 bases spanning the gap. Per germline, CDR1 LGHNA and CDR2 YNFKEQ.

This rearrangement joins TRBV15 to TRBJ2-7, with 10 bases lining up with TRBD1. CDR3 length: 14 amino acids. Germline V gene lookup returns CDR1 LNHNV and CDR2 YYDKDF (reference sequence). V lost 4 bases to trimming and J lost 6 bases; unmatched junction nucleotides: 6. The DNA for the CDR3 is TGTGCCACCAGCACCCGGGACAGGGGCCTCGAGCAGTACTTC. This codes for CATSTRDRGLEQYF. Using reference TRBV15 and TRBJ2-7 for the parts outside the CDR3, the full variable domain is DAMVIQNPRYQVTQFGKPVTLSCSQTLNHNVMYWYQQKSSQAPKLLFHYYDKDFNNEADTPDNFQSRRPNTSFCFLDIRSPGLGDTAMYLCATSTRDRGLEQYFGPGTRLTVT.

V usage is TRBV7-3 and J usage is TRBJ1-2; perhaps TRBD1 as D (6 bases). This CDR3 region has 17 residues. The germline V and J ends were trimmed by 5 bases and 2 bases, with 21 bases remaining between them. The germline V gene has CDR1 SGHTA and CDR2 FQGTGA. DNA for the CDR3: TGTGCCAGCAGCCCCGGTCCGGTTACCCAGGGGAACTATGGCTACACCTTC. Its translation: CASSPGPVTQGNYGYTF.

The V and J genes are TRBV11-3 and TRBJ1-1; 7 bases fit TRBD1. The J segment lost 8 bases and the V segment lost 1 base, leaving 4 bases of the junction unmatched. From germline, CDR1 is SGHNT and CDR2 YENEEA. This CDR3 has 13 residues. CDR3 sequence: CASSLGQGGEAFF. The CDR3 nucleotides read TGTGCCAGCAGCTTAGGACAGGGCGGAGAAGCTTTCTTT.

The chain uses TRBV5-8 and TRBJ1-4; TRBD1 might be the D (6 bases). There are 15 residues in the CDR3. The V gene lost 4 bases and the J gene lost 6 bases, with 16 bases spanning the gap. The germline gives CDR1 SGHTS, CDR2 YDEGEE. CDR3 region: CASSGRGYRYEKLFF. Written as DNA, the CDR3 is TGTGCCAGCAGCGGGAGGGGGTATCGGTATGAAAAACTGTTTTTT.

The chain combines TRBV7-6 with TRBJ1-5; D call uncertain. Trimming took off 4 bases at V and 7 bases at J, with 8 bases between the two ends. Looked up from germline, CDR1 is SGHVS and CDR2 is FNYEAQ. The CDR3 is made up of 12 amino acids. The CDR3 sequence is CASSSYGQPQHF. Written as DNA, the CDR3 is TGTGCCAGCAGCTCCTACGGGCAGCCCCAGCATTTT.

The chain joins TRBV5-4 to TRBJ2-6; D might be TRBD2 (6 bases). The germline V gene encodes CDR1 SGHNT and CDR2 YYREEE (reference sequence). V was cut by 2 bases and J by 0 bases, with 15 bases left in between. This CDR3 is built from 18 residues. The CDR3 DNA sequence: TGTGCCAGCAGCTTCGGGGGAACCCACAGCTCTGGGGCCAACGTCCTGACTTTC. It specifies CASSFGGTHSSGANVLTF. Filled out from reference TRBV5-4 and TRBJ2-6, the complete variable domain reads ETGVTQSPTHLIKTRGQQVTLRCSSQSGHNTVSWYQQALGQGPQFIFQYYREEENGRGNFPPRFSGLQFPNYSSELNVNALELDDSALYLCASSFGGTHSSGANVLTFGAGSRLTVL.

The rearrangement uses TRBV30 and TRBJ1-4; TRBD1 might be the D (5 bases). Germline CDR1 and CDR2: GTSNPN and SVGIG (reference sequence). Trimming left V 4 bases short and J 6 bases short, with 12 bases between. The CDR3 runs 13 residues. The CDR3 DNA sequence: TGTGCCTGGATGACATTAGGGGATGAAAAACTGTTTTTT. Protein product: CAWMTLGDEKLFF.

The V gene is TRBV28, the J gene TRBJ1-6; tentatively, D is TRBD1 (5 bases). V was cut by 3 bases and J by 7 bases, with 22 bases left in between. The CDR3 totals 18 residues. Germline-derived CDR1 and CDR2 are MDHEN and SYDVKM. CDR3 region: CASSFRRRGGFKNSPLHF. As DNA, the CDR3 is TGTGCCAGCAGTTTTAGACGCCGCGGGGGTTTTAAGAATTCACCCCTCCACTTT. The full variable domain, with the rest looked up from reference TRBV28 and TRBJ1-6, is DVKVTQSSRYLVKRTGEKVFLECVQDMDHENMFWYRQDPGLGLRLIYFSYDVKMKEKGDIPEGYSVSREKKERFSLILESASTNQTSMYLCASSFRRRGGFKNSPLHFGNGTRLTVT.

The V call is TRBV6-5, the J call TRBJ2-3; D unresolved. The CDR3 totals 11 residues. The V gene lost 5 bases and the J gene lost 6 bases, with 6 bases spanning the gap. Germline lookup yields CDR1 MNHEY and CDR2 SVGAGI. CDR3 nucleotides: TGTGCCAGCAGTCGTCTGGATACGCAGTATTTT. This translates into CASSRLDTQYF.

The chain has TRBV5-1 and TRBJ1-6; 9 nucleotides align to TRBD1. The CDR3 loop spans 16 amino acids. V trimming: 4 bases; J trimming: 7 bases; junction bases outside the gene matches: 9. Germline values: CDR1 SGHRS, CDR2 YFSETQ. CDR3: CASSREGTGQNSPLHF. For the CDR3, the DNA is TGCGCCAGCAGCCGAGAGGGGACAGGGCAGAATTCACCCCTCCACTTT.

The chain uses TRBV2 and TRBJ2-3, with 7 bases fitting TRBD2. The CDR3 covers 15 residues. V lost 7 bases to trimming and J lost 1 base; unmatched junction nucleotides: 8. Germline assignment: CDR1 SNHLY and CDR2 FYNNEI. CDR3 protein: CASTKHSGGTDTQYF. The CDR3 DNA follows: TGTGCCAGCACCAAGCACAGCGGGGGCACAGATACGCAGTATTTT. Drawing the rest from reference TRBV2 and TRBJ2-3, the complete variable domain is EPEVTQTPSHQVTQMGQEVILRCVPISNHLYFYWYRQILGQKVEFLVSFYNNEISEKSEIFDDQFSVERPDGSNFTLKIRSTKLEDSAMYFCASTKHSGGTDTQYFGPGTRLTVL.

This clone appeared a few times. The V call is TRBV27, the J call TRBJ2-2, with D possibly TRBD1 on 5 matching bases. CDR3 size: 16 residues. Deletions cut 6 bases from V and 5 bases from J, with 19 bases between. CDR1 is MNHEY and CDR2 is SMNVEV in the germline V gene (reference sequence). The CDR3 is CASSPNPRVPTGELFF. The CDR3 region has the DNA TGTGCCAGCAGCCCCAATCCCAGGGTCCCTACCGGGGAGCTGTTTTTT.

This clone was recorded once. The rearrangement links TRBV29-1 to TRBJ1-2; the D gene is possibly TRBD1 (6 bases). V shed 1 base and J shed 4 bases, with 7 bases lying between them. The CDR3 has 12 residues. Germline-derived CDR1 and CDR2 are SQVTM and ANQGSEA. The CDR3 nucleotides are TGCAGCGTTGAAGTCAGGGGCTATGGCTACACCTTC. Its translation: CSVEVRGYGYTF.

CDR3 amino acids: CASTPTRQGGTEAFF. The CDR3 DNA is TGTGCCAGTACCCCTACGCGGCAGGGTGGTACTGAAGCTTTCTTT. J is TRBJ1-1 and V is TRBV19, with D perhaps matching TRBD1 (5 bases). The germline CDR1 and CDR2 sequences are LNHDA and SQIVND (reference sequence). Trimming cost V 7 bases and J 5 bases, with 20 bases left between them. The CDR3 runs to 15 residues.

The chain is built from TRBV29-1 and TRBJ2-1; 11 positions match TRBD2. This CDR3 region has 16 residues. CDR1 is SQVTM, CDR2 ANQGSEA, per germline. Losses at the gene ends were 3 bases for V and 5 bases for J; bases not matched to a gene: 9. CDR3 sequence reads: CSVEFVASGGHNEQFF. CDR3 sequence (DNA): TGCAGCGTTGAGTTCGTGGCTAGCGGGGGGCACAATGAGCAGTTCTTC.

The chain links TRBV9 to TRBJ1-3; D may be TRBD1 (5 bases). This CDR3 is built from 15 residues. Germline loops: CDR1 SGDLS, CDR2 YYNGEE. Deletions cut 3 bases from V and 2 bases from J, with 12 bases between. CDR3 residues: CASSAAGSAGNTIYF. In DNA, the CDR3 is TGTGCCAGCAGCGCCGCAGGGTCAGCTGGAAACACCATATATTTT.

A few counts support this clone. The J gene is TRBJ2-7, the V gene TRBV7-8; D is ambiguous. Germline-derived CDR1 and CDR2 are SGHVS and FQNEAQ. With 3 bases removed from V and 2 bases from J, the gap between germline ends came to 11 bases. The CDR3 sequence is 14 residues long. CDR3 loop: CASSFRYEAYEQYF. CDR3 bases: TGTGCCAGCAGCTTCCGCTACGAAGCCTACGAGCAGTACTTC. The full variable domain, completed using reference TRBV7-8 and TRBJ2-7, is GAGVSQSPRYKVAKRGQDVALRCDPISGHVSLFWYQQALGQGPEFLTYFQNEAQLDKSGLPSDRFFAERPEGSVSTLKIQRTQQEDSAVYLCASSFRYEAYEQYFGPGTRLTVT.

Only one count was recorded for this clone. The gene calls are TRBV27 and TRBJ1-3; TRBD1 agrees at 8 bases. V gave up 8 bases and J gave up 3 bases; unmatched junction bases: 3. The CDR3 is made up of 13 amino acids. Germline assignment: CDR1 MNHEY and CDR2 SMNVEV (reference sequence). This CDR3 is CASRGQGGNTIYF. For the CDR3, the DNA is TGTGCCAGCCGAGGACAGGGTGGAAACACCATATATTTT.

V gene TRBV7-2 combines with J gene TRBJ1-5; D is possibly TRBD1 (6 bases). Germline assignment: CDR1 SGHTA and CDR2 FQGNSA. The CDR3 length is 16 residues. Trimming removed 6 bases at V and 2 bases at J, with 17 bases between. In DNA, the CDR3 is TGTGCCAGCAGTCGGGCGGGGGCGTTGGGCAATCAGCCCCAGCATTTT. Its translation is CASSRAGALGNQPQHF.

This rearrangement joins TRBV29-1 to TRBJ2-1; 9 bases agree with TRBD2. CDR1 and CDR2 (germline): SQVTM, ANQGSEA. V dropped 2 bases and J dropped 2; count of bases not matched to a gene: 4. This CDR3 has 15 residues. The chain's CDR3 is CSVERGGGAYNEQFF. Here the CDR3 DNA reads TGCAGCGTTGAAAGGGGCGGGGGGGCCTACAATGAGCAGTTCTTC.

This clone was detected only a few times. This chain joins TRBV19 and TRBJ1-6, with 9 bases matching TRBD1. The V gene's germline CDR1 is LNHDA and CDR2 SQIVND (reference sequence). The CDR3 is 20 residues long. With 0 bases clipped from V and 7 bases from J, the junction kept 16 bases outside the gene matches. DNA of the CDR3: TGTGCCAGTAGTATAGAGGCCGGGACAGGGTCGTCGGCTTGGAATTCACCCCTCCACTTT. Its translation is CASSIEAGTGSSAWNSPLHF.

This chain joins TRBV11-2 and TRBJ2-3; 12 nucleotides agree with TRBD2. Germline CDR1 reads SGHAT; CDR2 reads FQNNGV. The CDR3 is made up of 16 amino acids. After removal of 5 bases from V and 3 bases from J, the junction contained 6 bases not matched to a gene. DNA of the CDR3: TGTGCCAGCAGCCTGCGACTAGCGGGGGTGACAGATACGCAGTATTTT. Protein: CASSLRLAGVTDTQYF.

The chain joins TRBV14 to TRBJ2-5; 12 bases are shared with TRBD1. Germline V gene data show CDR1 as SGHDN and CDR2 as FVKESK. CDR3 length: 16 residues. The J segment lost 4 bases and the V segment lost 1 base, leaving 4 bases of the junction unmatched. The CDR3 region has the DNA TGTGCCAGCAGCCAAGGGGACAGGGGGCTGATAGAGACCCAGTACTTC. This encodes CASSQGDRGLIETQYF.

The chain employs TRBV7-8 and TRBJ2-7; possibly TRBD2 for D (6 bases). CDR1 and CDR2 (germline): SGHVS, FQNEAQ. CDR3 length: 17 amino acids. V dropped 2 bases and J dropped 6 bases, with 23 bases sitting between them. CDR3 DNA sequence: TGTGCCAGCAGCTTAATTGTCGAGCGGCGTCTCGGGGGCGAGCAGTACTTC. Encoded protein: CASSLIVERRLGGEQYF.